The 4 T cell receptor beta chains in this list originate from one sample, sequenced in a study of shared clonotypes between healthy human individuals. Assay: immunoSEQ multiplex PCR; the TCRdb copy retains only in-frame clones and omits some. The table has about 96,000 clones, approximately 44% seen once. Sequenced material: PBMCs. All receptors derive from a woman aged 40 to 49 in good health. Some clones in this sample may be carry-over from other donors' samples.

As for this clone: This likely stems from a read error, as it lies one base from a far larger clone. The rearrangement uses TRBV5-1 and TRBJ2-6, with D uncertain. The CDR3 is made up of 16 amino acids. V was shortened by 4 bases and J by 1 base, with 12 bases between the two germline ends. Germline V lookup: CDR1 SGHRS, CDR2 YFSETQ. CDR3 sequence: CASSPYGASGANVLTF. CDR3 nucleotide sequence: TGCGCCAGCAGCCCCTACGGAGCATCTGGGGCCAACGTCCTGACTTTC.

This clone was picked up a small number of times. This chain connects TRBV27 to TRBJ1-6, with D unclear. From germline, CDR1 is MNHEY and CDR2 SMNVEV (reference sequence). Trimming cost V 5 bases and J 4 bases, with 6 bases left between them. The CDR3 runs 13 residues. The CDR3 DNA follows: TGTGCCAGCAGTGGCAGTTATAATTCACCCCTCCACTTT. Amino acids: CASSGSYNSPLHF.

This clone has more than one count but fewer than ten. DNA of the CDR3: TGTGCCAGCAGCTTAATCCCGGGACAGCAAGAGACCCAGTACTTC. Protein sequence: CASSLIPGQQETQYF. V usage is TRBV7-2 and J usage is TRBJ2-5; TRBD1 aligns across 7 bases. J gave up 2 bases and V 2 bases, and 5 bases lay outside the gene matches. CDR1 SGHTA and CDR2 FQGNSA come from the germline V gene. The CDR3 has 15 residues.

This sequence joins TRBV10-2 and TRBJ2-6; D call uncertain. V was pared by 8 bases and J by 2 bases, with 13 bases between. The CDR3 is made up of 15 amino acids. The germline V gene has CDR1 WSHSY and CDR2 SAAADI. CDR3 bases: TGCGCCAGCCTCCAGAGTCGGGCTGGGGCCAACGTCCTGACTTTC. As protein: CASLQSRAGANVLTF.